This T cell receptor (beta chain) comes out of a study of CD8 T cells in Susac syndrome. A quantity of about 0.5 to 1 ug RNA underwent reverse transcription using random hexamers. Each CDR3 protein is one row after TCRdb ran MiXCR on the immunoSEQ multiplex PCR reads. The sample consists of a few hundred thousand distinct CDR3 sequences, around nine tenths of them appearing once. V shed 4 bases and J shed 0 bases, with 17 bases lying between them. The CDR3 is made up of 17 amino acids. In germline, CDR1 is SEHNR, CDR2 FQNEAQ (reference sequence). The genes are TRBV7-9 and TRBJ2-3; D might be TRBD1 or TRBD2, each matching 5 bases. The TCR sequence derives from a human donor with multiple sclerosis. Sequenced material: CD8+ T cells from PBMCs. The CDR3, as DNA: TGTGCCAGCAGCTCACACCTCGGGACCCACAGCACAGATACGCAGTATTTT. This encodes CASSSHLGTHSTDTQYF.